The subject of this entry is one T cell receptor (beta chain). One junction end disagrees with the germline gene, perhaps due to a read error. This specimen belongs to a study of T cells after yellow fever vaccination. TCRdb passed the 5' RACE reads through MiXCR, listing each CDR3 protein once. The sample has about 340,000 distinct CDR3 sequences, around 13% seen once. There are 12 residues in the CDR3. This sequence joins TRBV12-3 or TRBV12-4 and TRBJ1-2; D gene unclear. Sample: CD4+ T cells sorted from PBMCs, taken 15 days after the yellow fever booster vaccination. The receptor comes from a man between 18 and 35 years old who received the YFV17D yellow fever vaccine. The CDR3 sequence is CASSLDLRQMNF. The CDR3, as DNA: TGTGCCAGCAGTTTAGACCTCCGGCAGATGAACTTC.